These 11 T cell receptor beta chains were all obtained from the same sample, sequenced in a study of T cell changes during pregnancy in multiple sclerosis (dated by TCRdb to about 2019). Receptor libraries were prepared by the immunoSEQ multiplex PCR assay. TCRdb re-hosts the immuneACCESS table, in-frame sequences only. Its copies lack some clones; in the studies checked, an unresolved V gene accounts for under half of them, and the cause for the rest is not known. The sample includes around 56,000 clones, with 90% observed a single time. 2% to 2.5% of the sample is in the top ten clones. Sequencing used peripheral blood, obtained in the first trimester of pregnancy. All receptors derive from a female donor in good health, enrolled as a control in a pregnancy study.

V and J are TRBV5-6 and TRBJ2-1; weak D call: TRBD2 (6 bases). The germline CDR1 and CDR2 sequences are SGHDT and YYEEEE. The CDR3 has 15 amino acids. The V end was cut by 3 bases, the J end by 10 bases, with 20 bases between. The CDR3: CASSYRDSFLREQFF. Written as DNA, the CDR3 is TGTGCCAGCAGCTACCGGGACTCCTTCCTGAGGGAGCAGTTCTTC.

The CDR3 is CASSSGLAYEQYF. The CDR3 bases are TGTGCCAGCAGCTCGGGACTGGCCTACGAGCAGTACTTC. The J gene is TRBJ2-7, the V gene TRBV5-6, with D maybe TRBD2 (6 bases). CDR3 size: 13 residues. Deletions cut 3 bases from V and 2 bases from J, with 9 bases between. Germline CDR1 and CDR2: SGHDT and YYEEEE.

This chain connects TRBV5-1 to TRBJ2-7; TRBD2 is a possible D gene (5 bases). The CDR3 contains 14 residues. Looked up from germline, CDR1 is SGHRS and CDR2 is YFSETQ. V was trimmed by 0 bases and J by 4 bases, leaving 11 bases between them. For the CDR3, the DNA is TGCGCCAGCAGCTTGGAGGCGGGCCCGTACGAGCAGTACTTC. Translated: CASSLEAGPYEQYF.

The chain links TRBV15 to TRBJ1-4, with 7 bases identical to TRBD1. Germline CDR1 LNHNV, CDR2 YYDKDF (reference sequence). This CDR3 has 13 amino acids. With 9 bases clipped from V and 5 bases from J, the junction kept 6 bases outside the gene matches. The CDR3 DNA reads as TGTGCCACTAGGACAGGTGGGAATGAAAAACTGTTTTTT. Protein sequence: CATRTGGNEKLFF.

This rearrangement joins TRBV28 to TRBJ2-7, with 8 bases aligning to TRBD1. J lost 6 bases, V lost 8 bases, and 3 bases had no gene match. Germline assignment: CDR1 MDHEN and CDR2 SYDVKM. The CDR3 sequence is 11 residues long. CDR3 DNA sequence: TGTGCCAGCTCCGACAGGGGCGAGCAGTACTTC. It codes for CASSDRGEQYF.

DNA of the CDR3: TGTGCCAGCAGCGTAGAGGGTACTGCGGGGATGAGCACAGATACGCAGTATTTT. Amino acid sequence: CASSVEGTAGMSTDTQYF. The chain is built from TRBV9 and TRBJ2-3; the D gene is possibly TRBD2 (6 bases). Germline assignment: CDR1 SGDLS and CDR2 YYNGEE. There are 18 residues in the CDR3. V was trimmed by 0 bases and J by 0 bases, leaving 17 bases between them.

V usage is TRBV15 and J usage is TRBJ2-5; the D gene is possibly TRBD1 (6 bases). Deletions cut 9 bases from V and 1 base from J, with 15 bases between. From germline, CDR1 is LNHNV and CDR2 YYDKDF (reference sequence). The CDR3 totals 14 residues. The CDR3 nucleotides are TGTGCCACTAAGTTAAGAGGGGGCCAAGAGACCCAGTACTTC. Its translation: CATKLRGGQETQYF.

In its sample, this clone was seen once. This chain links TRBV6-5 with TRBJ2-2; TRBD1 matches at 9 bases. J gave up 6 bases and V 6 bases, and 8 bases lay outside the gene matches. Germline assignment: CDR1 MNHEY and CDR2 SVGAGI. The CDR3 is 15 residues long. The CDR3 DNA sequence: TGTGCCAGCAGATCCTGGGACAGGGAGGCCGGGGAGCTGTTTTTT. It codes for CASRSWDREAGELFF.

The CDR3 reads CASRGEGLINSPLHF. The CDR3 coding sequence is TGTGCCAGCAGGGGGGAGGGGCTAATTAATTCACCCCTCCACTTT. V and J are TRBV2 and TRBJ1-6, with TRBD1 as a possible D gene (5 bases). The germline gives CDR1 SNHLY, CDR2 FYNNEI. V lost 6 bases and J lost 6, with 15 bases in between. The CDR3 totals 15 residues.

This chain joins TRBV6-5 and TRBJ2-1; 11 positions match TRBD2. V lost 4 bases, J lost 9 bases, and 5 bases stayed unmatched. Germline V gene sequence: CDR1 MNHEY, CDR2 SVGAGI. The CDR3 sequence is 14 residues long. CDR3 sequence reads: CASSWGTSGFEQFF. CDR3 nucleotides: TGTGCCAGCAGTTGGGGGACTAGCGGTTTTGAGCAGTTCTTC.

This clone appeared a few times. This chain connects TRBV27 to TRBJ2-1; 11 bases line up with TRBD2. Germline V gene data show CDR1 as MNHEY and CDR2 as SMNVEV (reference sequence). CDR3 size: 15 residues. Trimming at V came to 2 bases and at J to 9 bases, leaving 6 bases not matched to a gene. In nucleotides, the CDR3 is TGTGCCAGCAGTTTAACTAGCGGGAGCTCGGGTGAGCAGTTCTTC. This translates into CASSLTSGSSGEQFF.